The 24 T cell receptor beta chains in this list originate from one sample, sequenced in a study of T cells in Graves' hyperthyroidism and ophthalmopathy. Amplification of TCR beta CDR3 regions was performed using RNA transcripts as template. The HTBI set primed first-round TCR CDR3 RT-PCR. MiXCR was run by TCRdb on the multiplex PCR reads, yielding one entry per CDR3 protein. The table includes hundreds of thousands of distinct CDR3 sequences, about 35% detected once. The sequencing sample was made of blood. These receptors all come from a woman in her forties with Graves' hyperthyroidism.

This clonotype occurred many times. J is TRBJ1-4 and V is TRBV7-9, with 7 nucleotides matching TRBD1. J lost 7 bases, V lost 1 base, and 6 bases had no gene match. CDR3 length: 15 residues. Germline V lookup: CDR1 SEHNR, CDR2 FQNEAQ (reference sequence). The CDR3 region is CASSLVQTGTEKLFF. CDR3 nucleotides: TGTGCCAGCAGCTTAGTCCAGACAGGGACTGAAAAACTGTTTTTT.

In its sample, this clonotype was seen many times. The rearrangement joins TRBV20-1 to TRBJ2-7; possibly TRBD1 for D (5 bases). The V end was cut by 0 bases, the J end by 3 bases, with 12 bases between. Per germline, CDR1 DFQATT and CDR2 SNEGSKA (reference sequence). The CDR3 spans 14 residues. As DNA, the CDR3 is TGCAGTGCTAGAGATATGAGACAGAACTACGAGCAGTACTTC. Its protein is CSARDMRQNYEQYF.

The chain combines TRBV7-2 with TRBJ2-7; 12 positions agree with TRBD1. This CDR3 is built from 17 residues. Germline V gene sequence: CDR1 SGHTA, CDR2 FQGNSA. The junction had 12 bases not matched to a gene; V was cut back by 2 bases and J by 7 bases. The CDR3, as DNA: TGTGCCAGCAGCTTATCTGGTAGGGGACAGGGGGCAGAAGAGCAGTACTTC. It translates to CASSLSGRGQGAEEQYF.

This clonotype was recorded a few times. The J gene is TRBJ2-2, the V gene TRBV11-2; 8 bases match TRBD2. This CDR3 comprises 19 residues. After removal of 2 bases from V and 3 bases from J, the junction contained 14 bases not matched to a gene. Germline CDR1 and CDR2: SGHAT and FQNNGV. CDR3 protein: CASSLRSGGPNRDTGELFF. The CDR3 DNA follows: TGTGCCAGCAGCTTACGGAGCGGGGGACCAAACAGGGACACCGGGGAGCTGTTTTTT.

The chain employs TRBV7-9 and TRBJ2-5; 8 bases are a match to TRBD1. Germline-derived CDR1 and CDR2 are SEHNR and FQNEAQ (reference sequence). The CDR3 runs to 14 residues. Trimming removed 5 bases from V and 5 bases from J; junction bases left unmatched: 7. The CDR3 region is CASSGPGGIETQYF. In nucleotides, the CDR3 is TGTGCCAGCAGCGGGCCAGGGGGCATCGAGACCCAGTACTTC.

The rearrangement links TRBV4-1 to TRBJ1-1; TRBD1 might be the D (5 bases). CDR3 length: 16 residues. Deletions cut 4 bases from V and 1 base from J, with 16 bases between. Per the germline V gene, CDR1 is MGHRA and CDR2 is YSYEKL. The CDR3 sequence: CASSRSGGVANTEAFF. CDR3 bases: TGCGCCAGCAGCCGTTCTGGGGGGGTGGCGAACACTGAAGCTTTCTTT.

V and J are TRBV2 and TRBJ2-3; D gene unclear. The CDR3 has 11 amino acids. Germline-derived CDR1 and CDR2 are SNHLY and FYNNEI. V lost 8 bases to trimming and J lost 6 bases, with 9 bases between them. In DNA form, the CDR3 reads TGTGCCAGCGGCACGAGGGATACGCAGTATTTT. It codes for CASGTRDTQYF.

The rearrangement links TRBV20-1 to TRBJ1-1; 8 bases match TRBD1. Unmatched junction bases numbered 8, after V lost 0 bases and J lost 5 bases. There are 15 residues in the CDR3. CDR1 and CDR2 from the germline V gene are DFQATT and SNEGSKA (reference sequence). The DNA for the CDR3 is TGCAGTGCTAGAGATGGCAGGGGGCTCGGAACTGAAGCTTTCTTT. Translating gives CSARDGRGLGTEAFF.

The CDR3 loop is CASSFGGRGGEQYF. CDR3 nucleotide sequence: TGTGCCAGCAGCTTTGGCGGGAGAGGAGGGGAGCAGTACTTC. This rearrangement joins TRBV7-9 to TRBJ2-7; TRBD2 matches 7 bases. The CDR3 totals 14 residues. Per the germline V gene, CDR1 is SEHNR and CDR2 is FQNEAQ (reference sequence). V lost 3 bases to trimming and J lost 7 bases; unmatched junction nucleotides: 9.

Only a few counts were recorded for this clonotype. The V gene is TRBV7-9, the J gene TRBJ1-3, with TRBD1 as a possible D gene (6 bases). The germline V and J ends were trimmed by 8 bases and 0 bases, with 23 bases remaining between them. The germline V gene encodes CDR1 SEHNR and CDR2 FQNEAQ (reference sequence). The CDR3 has 18 residues. CDR3 amino acids: CASVPGQRGPSSGNTIYF. CDR3 coding DNA: TGTGCCAGCGTCCCAGGACAGCGGGGACCCAGCTCTGGAAACACCATATATTTT.

The chain couples TRBV28 to TRBJ2-7; D might be TRBD1 (6 bases). Germline CDR1 is MDHEN and CDR2 is SYDVKM. The CDR3 spans 14 residues. Trimming cost V 8 bases and J 2 bases, with 16 bases left between them. The CDR3 DNA reads TGTGCCAGCGCAGGGGTGAGGGATCCCTACGAGCAGTACTTC. Translating it yields CASAGVRDPYEQYF.

This clonotype has a count of ten or more. The genes are TRBV12-3 or TRBV12-4 and TRBJ1-3; D gene uncertain. With 3 bases removed from V and 7 bases from J, the gap between germline ends came to 4 bases. The CDR3 spans 11 residues. CDR3 amino acids: CASSFVNTIYF. The CDR3 DNA reads TGTGCCAGCAGTTTTGTTAACACCATATATTTT.

There are a few counts of this clonotype. V and J are TRBV7-2 and TRBJ2-7; D possibly uses TRBD1 or TRBD2 (5 bases each). The germline CDR1 and CDR2 sequences are SGHTA and FQGNSA. CDR3 length: 15 residues. Trimming shortened V by 5 bases and J by 2 bases, and 16 bases separated the two germline ends. This CDR3 is CASSPKGTVPYEQYF. The DNA of the CDR3 is TGTGCCAGCAGCCCTAAGGGGACGGTACCCTACGAGCAGTACTTC. The full variable domain, in which reference TRBV7-2 and TRBJ2-7 provide the parts outside the CDR3, is GAGVSQSPSNKVTEKGKDVELRCDPISGHTALYWYRQSLGQGLEFLIYFQGNSAPDKSGLPSDRFSAERTGGSVSTLTIQRTQQEDSAVYLCASSPKGTVPYEQYFGPGTRLTVT.

This clonotype was seen a few times. The rearrangement links TRBV6-1 to TRBJ1-2; 8 nucleotides agree with TRBD1. The CDR3 totals 17 residues. The J segment lost 0 bases and the V segment lost 2 bases, leaving 8 bases of the junction unmatched. Germline V CDR1 and CDR2: MNHNS, SASEGT. Here the CDR3 reads CASSEFGQGRANYGYTF. For the CDR3, the DNA is TGTGCCAGCAGTGAATTTGGACAGGGCCGAGCTAACTATGGCTACACCTTC.

On this clonotype itself: Given a much more abundant clone one base away, this may be a read error. The chain carries TRBV2 and TRBJ1-1; D is perhaps TRBD1 (5 bases). The V gene's germline CDR1 is SNHLY and CDR2 FYNNEI. The CDR3 loop spans 14 amino acids. The CDR3 DNA follows: TGTGCCAGCAGGGAGACAGCAGTGAACACTGAAGCTCTCTTT. This codes for CASRETAVNTEALF.

V usage is TRBV2 and J usage is TRBJ2-2; 13 bases fit TRBD2. Germline CDR1 SNHLY, CDR2 FYNNEI. Losses at the gene ends were 10 bases for V and 7 bases for J; bases not matched to a gene: 9. The CDR3 runs to 15 residues. CDR3 sequence reads: CATLAGTSGIGELFF. The CDR3 nucleotides are TGTGCCACCTTAGCCGGGACTAGCGGGATCGGGGAGCTGTTTTTT.

This clonotype was seen ten or more times. The V gene is TRBV7-9, the J gene TRBJ1-4; TRBD1 might be the D (5 bases). V shed 5 bases and J shed 7 bases, with 20 bases lying between them. The CDR3 covers 16 residues. CDR1 SEHNR and CDR2 FQNEAQ come from the germline V gene (reference sequence). CDR3 residues: CASSLGVVGTSEKLFF. The CDR3 coding sequence is TGTGCCAGCAGCCTAGGAGTCGTTGGGACCTCTGAAAAACTGTTTTTT. Together with reference TRBV7-9 and TRBJ1-4, the CDR3 gives the full variable domain: DTGVSQNPRHKITKRGQNVTFRCDPISEHNRLYWYRQTLGQGPEFLTYFQNEAQLEKSRLLSDRFSAERPKGSFSTLEIQRTEQGDSAMYLCASSLGVVGTSEKLFFGSGTQLSVL.

In this sample, this clonotype turned up a few times. A read error may produce the germline difference seen at one junction end. The rearrangement links TRBV19 to TRBJ1-3, with 7 bases aligning to TRBD1. The CDR3 is 14 residues long. CDR1 and CDR2 (germline): LNHDA, SQIVND (reference sequence). CDR3 region: CASSIGTAGSTIYF. The CDR3, as DNA: TGTGCCAGTAGTATTGGGACAGCTGGAAGCACCATATATTTT.

The V call is TRBV7-2, the J call TRBJ2-5; 9 bases are shared with TRBD1. V shed 4 bases and J 4 bases; nucleotides not matched to a gene: 7. The germline V gene has CDR1 SGHTA and CDR2 FQGNSA. The length of the CDR3 is 15 residues. The CDR3 reads CASSSGTGGAETQYF. CDR3 in DNA: TGTGCCAGCAGCTCAGGAACAGGGGGCGCAGAGACCCAGTACTTC.

This clonotype showed up just a few times. This chain connects TRBV6-1 to TRBJ1-1; D perhaps matches TRBD1 (6 bases). V was clipped by 4 bases and J by 5 bases, with 14 bases between them. The germline CDR1 and CDR2 sequences are MNHNS and SASEGT. The CDR3 consists of 14 residues. The CDR3 region is CASSAGGRATEAFF. The CDR3 DNA reads TGTGCCAGCAGTGCGGGGGGCCGAGCGACTGAAGCTTTCTTT.

A few counts support this clonotype. CDR3 residues: CSAWAQGNYGYTF. CDR3 bases: TGCAGTGCTTGGGCACAGGGAAACTATGGCTACACCTTC. The rearrangement uses TRBV20-1 and TRBJ1-2; weak D call: TRBD1 (6 bases). This CDR3 is 13 amino acids long. The V and J ends lost 5 bases and 2 bases respectively, with 12 bases between them. CDR1 and CDR2 (germline): DFQATT, SNEGSKA (reference sequence).

The rearrangement links TRBV19 to TRBJ1-5, with 8 bases aligning to TRBD1. Per germline, CDR1 LNHDA and CDR2 SQIVND (reference sequence). The CDR3 is 18 residues long. V shed 6 bases, J shed 1 base, and the junction held 14 bases outside the gene matches. The CDR3 sequence: CASSYGQGGGRSNQPQHF. DNA of the CDR3: TGTGCCAGTAGCTATGGACAGGGCGGGGGTCGGAGCAATCAGCCCCAGCATTTT.

This clonotype was picked up many times. The chain employs TRBV10-3 and TRBJ1-2; no definite D call. Germline CDR1 and CDR2: ENHRY and SYGVKD. The V end lost 6 bases, the J end lost 2 bases, and 25 bases lay between the germline ends. The CDR3 covers 18 residues. CDR3 region: CAISQSQVLTRFNYGYTF. The CDR3 DNA reads as TGTGCCATCAGCCAATCCCAAGTCTTGACACGCTTCAACTATGGCTACACCTTC.

The rearrangement uses TRBV25-1 and TRBJ2-7; no clear D gene. V was cut by 5 bases and J by 7 bases, with 15 bases left in between. This CDR3 comprises 13 residues. Germline V gives CDR1 MGHDK, CDR2 SYGVNS. CDR3 bases: TGTGCCAGCAGTTCCCCCCCGACCCGAGAGCAGTACTTC. Translating gives CASSSPPTREQYF.